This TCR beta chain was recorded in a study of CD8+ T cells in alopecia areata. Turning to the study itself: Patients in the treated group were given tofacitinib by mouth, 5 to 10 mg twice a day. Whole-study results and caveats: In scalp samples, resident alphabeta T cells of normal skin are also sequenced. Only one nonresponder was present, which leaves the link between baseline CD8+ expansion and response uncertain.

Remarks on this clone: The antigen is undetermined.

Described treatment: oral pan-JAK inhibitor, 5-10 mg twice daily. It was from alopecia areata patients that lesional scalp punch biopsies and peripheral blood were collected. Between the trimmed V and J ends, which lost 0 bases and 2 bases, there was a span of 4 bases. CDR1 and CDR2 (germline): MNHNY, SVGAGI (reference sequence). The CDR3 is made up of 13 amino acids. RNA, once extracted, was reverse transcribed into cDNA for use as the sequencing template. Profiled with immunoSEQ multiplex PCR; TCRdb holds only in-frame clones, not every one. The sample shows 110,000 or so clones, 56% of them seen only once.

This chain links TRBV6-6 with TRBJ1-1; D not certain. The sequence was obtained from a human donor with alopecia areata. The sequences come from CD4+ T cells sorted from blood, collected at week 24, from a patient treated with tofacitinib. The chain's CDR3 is CASSYSVNTEAFF. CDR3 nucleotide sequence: TGTGCCAGCAGTTACTCGGTAAACACTGAAGCTTTCTTT.